This T cell receptor beta chain was captured in a study of blood T cell repertoires in COVID-19. Assay: immunoSEQ multiplex PCR; the TCRdb copy retains only in-frame clones and omits some. The table shows approximately 46,000 clones, with roughly 89% occurring only once. CDR3 size: 13 residues. Trimming left V 6 bases short and J 3 bases short, with 9 bases between. The sequence derives from a man aged 65 to 79 with active COVID-19. The rearrangement links TRBV12-3 or TRBV12-4 to TRBJ2-1; possibly TRBD1 for D (5 bases). Source material: peripheral blood. In nucleotides, the CDR3 is TGTGCCAGCAGCTTTGGACACTACAATGAGCAGTTCTTC. Amino acids: CASSFGHYNEQFF.